This TCR beta chain was found in a study of cytomegalovirus exposure and HLA in healthy donors. The PCR had 60 Vbeta and 13 Jbeta primers. The table came from immunoSEQ multiplex PCR; TCRdb's copy has only in-frame clones and leaves some out. The data hold around 150,000 clones, with roughly 90% observed a single time. The TCR sequence derives from a woman aged 40 to 50 in good health and CMV-seronegative. Sequenced sample: PBMCs.

The CDR3 is CASSGDWRGDTQYF. Here the CDR3 DNA reads TGTGCCAGCAGTGGAGACTGGAGAGGCGATACGCAGTATTTT. The chain is built from TRBV6-5 and TRBJ2-3; D gene unclear. The V end lost 5 bases, the J end lost 6 bases, and 15 bases lay between the germline ends. Germline V gene lookup returns CDR1 MNHEY and CDR2 SVGAGI. The length of the CDR3 is 14 residues.